This T cell receptor beta chain was obtained from a study of blood T cell repertoires in COVID-19. Looking at the study overall: The origin of the acute and convalescent COVID-19 samples was the United States, Italy and Spain. The analysed material was cDNA or gDNA that came from T cells, B-cell-depleted T cells, or PBMCs.

The authors' processing: Nucleated cell number was recorded as an estimate derived from reference gene primer amplification. Repertoires were generated with immunoSEQ multiplex PCR, while TCRdb's copy carries only in-frame clones and drops some. For V, J and clone size, that table is used; D and trimming come from the DNA. The sample has around 700,000 clones, 85% to 90% seen once; the top ten hold about 0.26%. Losses at the gene ends were 8 bases for V and 3 bases for J; bases not matched to a gene: 5. CDR1 is KGHDR and CDR2 is SFDVKD in the germline V gene. The CDR3 consists of 13 residues. The sequence came from a young woman with acute or convalescent COVID-19. The gene calls are TRBV24-1 and TRBJ1-2; 7 nucleotides line up with TRBD1. The sample taken for sequencing was peripheral blood. The CDR3 is CATNTDRDYGYTF. The CDR3 DNA sequence: TGTGCCACCAATACCGACAGGGACTATGGCTACACCTTC.